A single sample gave rise to the 13 T cell receptor beta chains below, sequenced in a study of blood T cells in healthy people across ages. Through a sample-barcoded 5' primer and a J-beta primer mix, a second PCR was run for about 7 to 12 cycles. TCRdb called the 5' RACE reads again in MiXCR, with one record for every CDR3 protein. The sample lists about 1.4 million distinct CDR3 sequences; 45% to 70% were seen once. Material: blood. The receptor source for this set is a young man in good health.

J is TRBJ1-2 and V is TRBV20-1; no firm D call. V lost 5 bases, J lost 6 bases, and 13 bases lay in between. Looked up from germline, CDR1 is DFQATT and CDR2 is SNEGSKA (reference sequence). The CDR3 is made up of 12 amino acids. CDR3: CSALEGGNGYTF. CDR3 DNA sequence: TGCAGTGCTCTAGAGGGCGGGAATGGCTACACCTTC.

This chain uses TRBV27 with TRBJ2-1; D perhaps matches TRBD2 (6 bases). Between the trimmed V and J ends, which lost 0 bases and 10 bases, there was a span of 16 bases. Germline CDR1 reads MNHEY; CDR2 reads SMNVEV (reference sequence). The CDR3 contains 15 residues. CDR3: CASSLSTAGGAEQFF. The CDR3 DNA reads TGTGCCAGCAGTTTATCGACAGCGGGCGGGGCCGAGCAGTTCTTC.

This clonotype was detected a few times. This rearrangement joins TRBV12-3 or TRBV12-4 to TRBJ2-5; D is possibly TRBD1 (5 bases). The CDR3 runs to 15 residues. Trimming removed 1 base at V and 4 bases at J, with 13 bases between. In nucleotides, the CDR3 is TGTGCCAGCAGTTTAGATCCCAGAAGGGGAGAGACCCAGTACTTC. Translating gives CASSLDPRRGETQYF.

V usage is TRBV11-2 and J usage is TRBJ2-6; D might be TRBD1 (7 bases). This CDR3 region has 16 residues. The V end lost 1 base, the J end lost 4 bases, and 11 bases lay between the germline ends. Germline lookup yields CDR1 SGHAT and CDR2 FQNNGV. CDR3 in DNA: TGTGCCAGCAGCTTAGCAGGGGGGAGGGGGGCCAACGTCCTGACTTTC. Protein sequence: CASSLAGGRGANVLTF. Full variable domain (remainder filled in from reference TRBV11-2 and TRBJ2-6): EAGVAQSPRYKIIEKRQSVAFWCNPISGHATLYWYQQILGQGPKLLIQFQNNGVVDDSQLPKDRFSAERLKGVDSTLKIQPAKLEDSAVYLCASSLAGGRGANVLTFGAGSRLTVL.

The V call is TRBV29-1, the J call TRBJ2-3; tentative D call: TRBD1 (7 bases). This CDR3 is built from 13 residues. V lost 4 bases and J lost 4, with 12 bases in between. Germline V gene data show CDR1 as SQVTM and CDR2 as ANQGSEA. CDR3 protein: CSVGGRGADTQYF. The DNA for the CDR3 is TGCAGCGTTGGAGGCAGGGGGGCAGATACGCAGTATTTT.

The chain links TRBV5-1 to TRBJ2-1; D unclear. The CDR3 spans 13 residues. Between the trimmed V and J ends, which lost 7 bases and 8 bases, there was a span of 16 bases. Germline-derived CDR1 and CDR2 are SGHRS and YFSETQ. CDR3 sequence: CASRPFGYDEQFF. The CDR3 region has the DNA TGCGCCAGCCGCCCCTTCGGTTACGATGAGCAGTTCTTC.

The gene calls are TRBV4-1 and TRBJ2-5; weak D call: TRBD1 (6 bases). The CDR3 loop spans 14 amino acids. V lost 2 bases and J lost 1, with 8 bases in between. CDR1 is MGHRA, CDR2 YSYEKL, per germline. CDR3 in amino acids: CASSQKDSQETQYF. CDR3 nucleotide sequence: TGCGCCAGCAGCCAAAAGGACAGCCAAGAGACCCAGTACTTC.

The chain combines TRBV2 with TRBJ2-5, with D perhaps being TRBD1 or TRBD2 (5 bases each). The CDR3 has 14 amino acids. Trimming left V 1 base short and J 0 bases short, with 6 bases between. Germline values: CDR1 SNHLY, CDR2 FYNNEI. This CDR3 is CASSEGGYQETQYF. DNA of the CDR3: TGTGCCAGCAGTGAAGGGGGGTACCAAGAGACCCAGTACTTC.

This clonotype was seen repeatedly, ten times or more. The chain uses TRBV20-1 and TRBJ2-7, with 7 nucleotides matching TRBD2. Germline CDR1 and CDR2: DFQATT and SNEGSKA (reference sequence). The V and J ends lost 5 bases and 4 bases, in that order; junction bases with no gene match: 8. This CDR3 is 13 amino acids long. The CDR3 reads CSAVSGWSYEQYF. CDR3 sequence (DNA): TGCAGTGCTGTTAGCGGGTGGAGTTACGAGCAGTACTTC.

The chain carries TRBV5-1 and TRBJ2-1; 7 bases map to TRBD1. V trimming: 3 bases; J trimming: 0 bases; junction bases outside the gene matches: 3. This CDR3 contains 15 residues. Germline V lookup: CDR1 SGHRS, CDR2 YFSETQ. In nucleotides, the CDR3 is TGCGCCAGCAGCTCCGGGACAGCCTCCTACAATGAGCAGTTCTTC. Its protein is CASSSGTASYNEQFF.

The V and J genes are TRBV20-1 and TRBJ1-2; D not resolved. Germline CDR1 reads DFQATT; CDR2 reads SNEGSKA (reference sequence). The CDR3 has 15 amino acids. The V end was cut by 0 bases, the J end by 4 bases, with 15 bases between. CDR3 nucleotides: TGCAGTGCTAGAGATGAGTTTTTACAGAGCTATGGCTACACCTTC. This encodes CSARDEFLQSYGYTF.

V gene TRBV2 combines with J gene TRBJ2-7, with D perhaps assigned TRBD1 or TRBD2 (7 bases each). Judging by the DNA end, TRBJ2-1 fits better; the J call may be wrong. The CDR3 runs 14 residues. CDR1 and CDR2 (germline): SNHLY, FYNNEI. CDR3: CASQGGLKRGEQFF. CDR3 sequence (DNA): TGTGCCAGCCAGGGGGGACTAAAAAGGGGTGAGCAGTTCTTC.

This rearrangement joins TRBV6-5 to TRBJ2-3; the D gene is possibly TRBD2 (5 bases). Trimming stripped 0 bases from V and 2 bases from J, with 12 bases between. Germline V lookup: CDR1 MNHEY, CDR2 SVGAGI. The CDR3 totals 16 residues. The CDR3 DNA is TGTGCCAGCAGTTACTCCCCAAGCGGATACACAGATACGCAGTATTTT. Its translation: CASSYSPSGYTDTQYF.